These 10 T cell receptor beta chains came from one sample sequenced in a study of vaccination and CD4 T cells after COVID-19 (dated by TCRdb to between 2020 and 2023). What the treatment or condition label conveys for this sample: approximately 9-day PBMC culture with coronavirus spike peptide pools or control peptides (ViraFEST assay). CD4+ T cells from unexposed donors were collected before the COVID-19 pandemic (2011-2018). The antigens for these receptors are not known. The library was generated by PCR. TCRdb names Illumina iSeq 100 as the instrument used. At the Johns Hopkins FTIC core, DNA from the cultured CD4+ T cells underwent TCR sequencing with the Oncomine TCR Beta short-read assay. In-frame beta chains were kept once TCRdb had trimmed the public reads at Q25 with fastp and called clones with MiXCR. Each entry merges the rows of one CDR3 protein and shows their most common DNA and genes. The sample profile shows about 6,700 distinct CDR3 sequences; approximately 52% of them were found once. The top ten constitute roughly a quarter of the sample.

The sample was CD4+ T cells from blood, cultured in vitro. Receptors originate from a human donor in good health.

The gene calls are TRBV5-1 and TRBJ1-2; no firm D call. V was trimmed by 9 bases and J by 13 bases, leaving 22 bases between them. CDR1 and CDR2 (germline): SGHRS, YFSETQ. This CDR3 spans 12 amino acids. The CDR3 coding sequence is TGCGCCACACGAGAACAAGGAAAGGACTCCACCTTC. Protein sequence: CATREQGKDSTF.

The gene calls are TRBV27 and TRBJ1-5; maybe TRBD1 (5 bases). This CDR3 is built from 15 residues. Trimming left V 2 bases short and J 6 bases short, with 14 bases between. Germline values: CDR1 MNHEY, CDR2 SMNVEV (reference sequence). The CDR3 DNA is TGTGCCAGCAGTTTAGGGGCAGGGTTCGTTCAGCCCCAGCATTTT. Translation: CASSLGAGFVQPQHF.

The CDR3 spells CASSSPGAFGNEQFF. The CDR3, as DNA: TGTGCCAGCAGCTCTCCTGGGGCGTTTGGCAATGAGCAGTTCTTC. This chain uses TRBV7-6 with TRBJ2-1, with D possibly TRBD1 on 5 matching bases. CDR3 size: 15 residues. Germline CDR1 and CDR2: SGHVS and FNYEAQ. Trimming removed 4 bases at V and 6 bases at J, with 16 bases between. The whole variable domain, filled in from reference TRBV7-6 and TRBJ2-1, reads GAGVSQSPRYKVTKRGQDVALRCDPISGHVSLYWYRQALGQGPEFLTYFNYEAQQDKSGLPNDRFSAERPEGSISTLTIQRTEQRDSAMYRCASSSPGAFGNEQFFGPGTRLTVL.

The gene calls are TRBV7-9 and TRBJ1-5; TRBD1 matches at 7 bases. Germline CDR1 reads SEHNR; CDR2 reads FQNEAQ (reference sequence). V was pared by 1 base and J by 6 bases, with 9 bases of the junction left unmatched. The CDR3 has 16 amino acids. The CDR3 loop is CASSLGTGLSGQPQHF. DNA for the CDR3: TGTGCCAGCAGCTTAGGGACAGGTTTGTCAGGTCAGCCCCAGCATTTT.

The V call is TRBV20-1, the J call TRBJ2-3; 8 bases map to TRBD1. CDR3 length equals 17 residues. Trimming removed 0 bases from V and 0 bases from J; junction bases left unmatched: 8. The germline V gene encodes CDR1 DFQATT and CDR2 SNEGSKA (reference sequence). CDR3 sequence (DNA): TGCAGTGCTAGAGATGTGAGACAGGGGATGAGCACAGATACGCAGTATTTT. Its protein is CSARDVRQGMSTDTQYF.

This clonotype was observed a single time. The chain joins TRBV6-1 to TRBJ2-3, with 8 bases identical to TRBD2. The CDR3 loop spans 16 amino acids. Germline V CDR1 and CDR2: MNHNS, SASEGT. J was trimmed by 6 bases and V by 3 bases; bases with no gene match: 11. The CDR3 nucleotides are TGTGCCAGCAGTGAGATCATAGCGGGGCCTCCCGATACGCAGTATTTT. It translates to CASSEIIAGPPDTQYF.

The chain couples TRBV7-9 to TRBJ1-2; D gene uncertain. The CDR3 runs to 16 residues. Trimming took off 1 base at V and 5 bases at J, with 17 bases between the two ends. Germline-derived CDR1 and CDR2 are SEHNR and FQNEAQ (reference sequence). The CDR3 coding sequence is TGTGCCAGCAGCTTAGTTGGCTTAGGGCCTCGTTATGGCTACACCTTC. As protein: CASSLVGLGPRYGYTF.

The V call is TRBV20-1, the J call TRBJ2-1; TRBD2 agrees at 11 bases. The germline V gene encodes CDR1 DFQATT and CDR2 SNEGSKA (reference sequence). This CDR3 is built from 15 residues. The J segment lost 4 bases and the V segment lost 5 bases, leaving 7 bases of the junction unmatched. CDR3 in amino acids: CSAGRLAGIYNEQFF. CDR3 coding DNA: TGCAGTGCTGGGCGACTAGCGGGGATTTACAATGAGCAGTTCTTC.

This clonotype has more than one count but fewer than ten. The chain uses TRBV19 and TRBJ2-7; 8 positions agree with TRBD2. The CDR3 is made up of 17 amino acids. V was pared by 1 base and J by 4 bases, with 12 bases of the junction left unmatched. Germline CDR1 is LNHDA and CDR2 is SQIVND (reference sequence). CDR3 loop: CASSIAGGRSPRYEQYF. CDR3 nucleotides: TGTGCCAGTAGTATAGCGGGAGGGCGTTCCCCGAGGTACGAGCAGTACTTC.

This chain links TRBV5-4 with TRBJ2-1; 7 nucleotides match TRBD1. V gave up 7 bases and J gave up 5 bases; unmatched junction bases: 12. Germline-derived CDR1 and CDR2 are SGHNT and YYREEE (reference sequence). The CDR3 loop spans 15 amino acids. The CDR3 DNA sequence: TGTGCCAGCGGCCCTATCGACAGGGAGAACAATGAGCAGTTCTTC. This codes for CASGPIDRENNEQFF.